The T cell receptor beta chain described here comes from a study of T cell repertoires in cytomegalovirus infection. Study overall: Recently identified HLA-C-restricted CMV epitopes were among the peptides used. Indications came from public TCR beta signatures; they pointed to CMV infection and to a matching HLA type. Broader study findings: People with CMV and the relevant HLA were identified by cumulative public TCR beta family frequency. Across the ex vivo response, the dominant clonotypes were HLA-C-restricted CMV-specific TCR beta clonotypes.

Note on this clonotype: What it recognizes is unknown.

Germline CDR1 and CDR2: ENHRY and SYGVKD. V was trimmed by 5 bases and J by 9 bases, leaving 8 bases between them. The CDR3 spans 12 residues. MiXCR, run by TCRdb on the reads, gives a single entry per CDR3 protein. The profile shows around 340,000 distinct CDR3 sequences, roughly 29% of them singletons. The rearrangement links TRBV10-3 to TRBJ1-6; maybe TRBD1 (5 bases). This clonotype was sampled from a human donor in good health (CMV status not recorded). Some clones in this sample may be carry-over from other donors' samples. Sequences were derived from cultured PBMCs, sampled from culture after CMV antigen stimulation. Here the CDR3 DNA reads TGTGCCATCAGTTCCGGGACTTCACCCCTCCACTTT. This codes for CAISSGTSPLHF.